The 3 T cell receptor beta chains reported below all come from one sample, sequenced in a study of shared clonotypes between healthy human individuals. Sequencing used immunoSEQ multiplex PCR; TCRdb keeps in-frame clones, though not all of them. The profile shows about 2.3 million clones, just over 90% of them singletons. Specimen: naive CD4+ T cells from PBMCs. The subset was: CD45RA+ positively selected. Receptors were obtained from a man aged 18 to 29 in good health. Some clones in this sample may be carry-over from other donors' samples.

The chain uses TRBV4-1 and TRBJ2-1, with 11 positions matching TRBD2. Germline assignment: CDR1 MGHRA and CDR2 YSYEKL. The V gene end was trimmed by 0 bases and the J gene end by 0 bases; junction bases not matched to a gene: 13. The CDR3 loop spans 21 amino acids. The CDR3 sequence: CASSQESRTSGRLSSYNEQFF. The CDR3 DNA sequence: TGCGCCAGCAGCCAAGAGTCTAGGACTAGCGGGCGCCTGAGCTCCTACAATGAGCAGTTCTTC.

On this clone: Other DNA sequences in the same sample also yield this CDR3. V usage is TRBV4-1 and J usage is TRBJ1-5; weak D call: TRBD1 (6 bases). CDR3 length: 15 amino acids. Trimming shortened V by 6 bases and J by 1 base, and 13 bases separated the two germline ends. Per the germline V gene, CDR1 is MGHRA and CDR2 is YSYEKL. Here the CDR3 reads CASSPQGLSNQPQHF. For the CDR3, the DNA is TGCGCCAGCAGTCCACAGGGTTTGAGCAATCAGCCCCAGCATTTT.

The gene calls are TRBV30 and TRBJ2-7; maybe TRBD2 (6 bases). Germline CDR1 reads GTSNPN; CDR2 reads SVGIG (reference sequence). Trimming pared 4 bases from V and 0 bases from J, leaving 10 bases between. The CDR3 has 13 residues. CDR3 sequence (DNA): TGTGCCTGGACTGCGGGAAACTCCTACGAGCAGTACTTC. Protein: CAWTAGNSYEQYF.